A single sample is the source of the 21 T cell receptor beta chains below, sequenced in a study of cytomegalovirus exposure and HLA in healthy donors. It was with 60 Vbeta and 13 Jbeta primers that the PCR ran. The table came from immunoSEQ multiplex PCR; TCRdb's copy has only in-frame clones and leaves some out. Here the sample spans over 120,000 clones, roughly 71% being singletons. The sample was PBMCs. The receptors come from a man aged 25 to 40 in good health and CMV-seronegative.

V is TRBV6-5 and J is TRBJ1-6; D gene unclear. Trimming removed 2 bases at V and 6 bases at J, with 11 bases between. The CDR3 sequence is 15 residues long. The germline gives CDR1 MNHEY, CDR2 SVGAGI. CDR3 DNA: TGTGCCAGCAGTTACCACGCGCCAGGTAATTCACCCCTCCACTTT. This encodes CASSYHAPGNSPLHF.

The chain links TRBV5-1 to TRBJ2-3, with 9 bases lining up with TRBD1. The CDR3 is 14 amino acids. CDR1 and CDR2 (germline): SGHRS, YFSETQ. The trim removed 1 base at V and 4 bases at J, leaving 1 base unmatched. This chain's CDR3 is CASSLRTGADTQYF. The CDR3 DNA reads TGCGCCAGCAGCTTGAGGACAGGGGCAGATACGCAGTATTTT.

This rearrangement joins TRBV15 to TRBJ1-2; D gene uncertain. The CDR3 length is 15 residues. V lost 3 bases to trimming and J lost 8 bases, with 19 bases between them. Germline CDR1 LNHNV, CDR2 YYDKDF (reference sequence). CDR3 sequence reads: CATSSYGRGEEGYTF. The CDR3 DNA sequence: TGTGCCACCAGCAGCTACGGACGGGGTGAAGAGGGCTACACCTTC.

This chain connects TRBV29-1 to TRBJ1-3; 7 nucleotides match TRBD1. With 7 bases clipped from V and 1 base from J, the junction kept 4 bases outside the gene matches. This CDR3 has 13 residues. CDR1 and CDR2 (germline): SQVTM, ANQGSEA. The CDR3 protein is CSALQGSGNTIYF. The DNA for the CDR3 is TGCAGCGCCTTACAGGGGTCTGGAAACACCATATATTTT.

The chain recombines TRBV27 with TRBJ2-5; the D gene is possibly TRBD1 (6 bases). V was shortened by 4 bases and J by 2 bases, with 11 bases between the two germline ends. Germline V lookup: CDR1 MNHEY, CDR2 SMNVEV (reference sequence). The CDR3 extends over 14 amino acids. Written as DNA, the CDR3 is TGTGCCAGCAGTTCGGCCAGGGGACAAGAGACCCAGTACTTC. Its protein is CASSSARGQETQYF.

The CDR3 DNA reads as TGTGCCAGCAGCCAAAACAGGGATGGCGAGCAGTACTTC. This gives the protein CASSQNRDGEQYF. The chain couples TRBV6-5 to TRBJ2-7; D is perhaps TRBD1 (6 bases). Germline V gene lookup returns CDR1 MNHEY and CDR2 SVGAGI. This CDR3 is 13 amino acids long. The ends were cut back, 6 bases at V and 6 bases at J, with 15 bases in the middle.

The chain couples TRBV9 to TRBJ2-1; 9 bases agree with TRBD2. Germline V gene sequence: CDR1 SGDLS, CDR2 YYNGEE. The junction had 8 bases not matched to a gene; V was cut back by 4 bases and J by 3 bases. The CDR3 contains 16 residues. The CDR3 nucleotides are TGTGCCAGCAGCCCCGTAGGGACTAGCCGCTACAATGAGCAGTTCTTC. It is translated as CASSPVGTSRYNEQFF.

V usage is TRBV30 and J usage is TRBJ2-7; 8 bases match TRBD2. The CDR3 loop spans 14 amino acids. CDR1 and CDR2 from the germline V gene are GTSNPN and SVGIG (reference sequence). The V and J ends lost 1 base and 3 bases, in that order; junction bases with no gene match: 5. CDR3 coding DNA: TGTGCCTGGAGTGCGGATAGCGGGAACTACGAGCAGTACTTC. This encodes CAWSADSGNYEQYF.

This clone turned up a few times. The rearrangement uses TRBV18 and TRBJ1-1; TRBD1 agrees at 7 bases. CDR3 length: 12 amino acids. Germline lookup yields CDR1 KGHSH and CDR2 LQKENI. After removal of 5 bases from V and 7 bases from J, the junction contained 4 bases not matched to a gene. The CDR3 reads CASSSSGGEAFF. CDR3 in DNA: TGTGCCAGCTCATCGTCAGGGGGTGAAGCTTTCTTT.

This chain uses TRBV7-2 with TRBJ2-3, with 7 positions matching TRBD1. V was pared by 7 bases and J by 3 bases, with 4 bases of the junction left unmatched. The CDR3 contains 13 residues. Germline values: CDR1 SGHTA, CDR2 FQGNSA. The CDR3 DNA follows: TGTGCCAGCAAGGGGGCAGGGACAGATACGCAGTATTTT. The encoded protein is CASKGAGTDTQYF.

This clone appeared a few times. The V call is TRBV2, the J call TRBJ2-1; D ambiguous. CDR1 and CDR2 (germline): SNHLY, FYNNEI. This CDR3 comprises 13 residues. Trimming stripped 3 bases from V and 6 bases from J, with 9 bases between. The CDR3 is CASSDPFSNEQFF. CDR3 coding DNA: TGTGCCAGCAGTGACCCTTTCAGCAATGAGCAGTTCTTC.

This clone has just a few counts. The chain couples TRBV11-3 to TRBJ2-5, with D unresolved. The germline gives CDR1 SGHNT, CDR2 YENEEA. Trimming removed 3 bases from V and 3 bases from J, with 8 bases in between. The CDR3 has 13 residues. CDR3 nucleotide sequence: TGTGCCAGCAGCTTGGGCCATGAAGAGACCCAGTACTTC. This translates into CASSLGHEETQYF. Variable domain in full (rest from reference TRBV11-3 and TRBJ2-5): EAGVVQSPRYKIIEKKQPVAFWCNPISGHNTLYWYLQNLGQGPELLIRYENEEAVDDSQLPKDRFSAERLKGVDSTLKIQPAELGDSAVYLCASSLGHEETQYFGPGTRLLVL.

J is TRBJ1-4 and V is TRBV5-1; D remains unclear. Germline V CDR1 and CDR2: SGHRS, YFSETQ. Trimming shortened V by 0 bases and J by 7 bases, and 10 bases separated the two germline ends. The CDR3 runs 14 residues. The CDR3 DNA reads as TGCGCCAGCAGCTTGGGCGAGATCGGTGAAAAACTGTTTTTT. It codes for CASSLGEIGEKLFF.

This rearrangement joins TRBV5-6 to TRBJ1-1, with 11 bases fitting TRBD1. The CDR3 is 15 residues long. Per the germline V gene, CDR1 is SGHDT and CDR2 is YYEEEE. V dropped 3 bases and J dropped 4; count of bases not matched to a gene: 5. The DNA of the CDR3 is TGTGCCAGCAGCTCAACCGGGACAGGGGGCACTGAAGCTTTCTTT. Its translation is CASSSTGTGGTEAFF.

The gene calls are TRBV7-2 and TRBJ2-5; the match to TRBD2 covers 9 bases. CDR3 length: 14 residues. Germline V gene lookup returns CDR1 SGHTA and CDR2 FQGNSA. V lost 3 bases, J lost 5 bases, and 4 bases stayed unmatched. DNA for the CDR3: TGTGCCAGCAGCTTTAGCGGGAGCGGTGAGACCCAGTACTTC. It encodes CASSFSGSGETQYF.

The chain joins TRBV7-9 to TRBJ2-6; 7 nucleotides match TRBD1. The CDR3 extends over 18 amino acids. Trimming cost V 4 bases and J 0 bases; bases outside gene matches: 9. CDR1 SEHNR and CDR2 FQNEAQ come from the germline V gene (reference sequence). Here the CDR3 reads CASSYPGQSYSGANVLTF. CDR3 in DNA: TGTGCCAGCAGCTATCCGGGACAGTCTTACTCTGGGGCCAACGTCCTGACTTTC.

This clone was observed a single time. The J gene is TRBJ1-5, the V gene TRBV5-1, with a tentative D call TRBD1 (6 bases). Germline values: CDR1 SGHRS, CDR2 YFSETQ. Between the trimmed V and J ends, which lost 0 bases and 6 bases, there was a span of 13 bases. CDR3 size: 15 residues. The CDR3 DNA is TGCGCCAGCAGCTTGGATCAGGGGAGTAGTCAGCCCCAGCATTTT. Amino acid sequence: CASSLDQGSSQPQHF.

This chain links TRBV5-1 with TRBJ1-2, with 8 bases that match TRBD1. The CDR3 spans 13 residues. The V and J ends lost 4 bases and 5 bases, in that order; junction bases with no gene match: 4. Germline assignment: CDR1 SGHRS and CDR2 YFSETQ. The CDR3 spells CASSPGQGYGYTF. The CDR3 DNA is TGCGCCAGCAGCCCTGGACAGGGTTATGGCTACACCTTC. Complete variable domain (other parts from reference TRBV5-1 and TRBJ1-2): KAGVTQTPRYLIKTRGQQVTLSCSPISGHRSVSWYQQTPGQGLQFLFEYFSETQRNKGNFPGRFSGRQFSNSRSEMNVSTLELGDSALYLCASSPGQGYGYTFGSGTRLTVV.

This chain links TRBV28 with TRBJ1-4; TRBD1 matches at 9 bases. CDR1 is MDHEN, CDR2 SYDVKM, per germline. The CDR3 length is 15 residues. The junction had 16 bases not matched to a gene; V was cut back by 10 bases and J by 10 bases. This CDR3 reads CATKSISGQGGKLFF. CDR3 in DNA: TGTGCCACCAAAAGTATATCGGGACAGGGAGGAAAACTGTTTTTT.

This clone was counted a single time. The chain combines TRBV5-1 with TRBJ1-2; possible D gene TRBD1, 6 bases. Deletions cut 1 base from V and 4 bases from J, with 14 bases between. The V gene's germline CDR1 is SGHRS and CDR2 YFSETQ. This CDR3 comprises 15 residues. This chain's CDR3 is CASSLPKQGPYGYTF. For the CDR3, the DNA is TGCGCCAGCAGCTTGCCCAAGCAGGGGCCCTATGGCTACACCTTC.

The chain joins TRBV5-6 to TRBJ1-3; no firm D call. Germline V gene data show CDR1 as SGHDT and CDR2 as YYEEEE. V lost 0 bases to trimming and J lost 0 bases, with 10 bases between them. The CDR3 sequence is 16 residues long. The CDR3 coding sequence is TGTGCCAGCAGCTTGGGGCAAACCCTCTCTGGAAACACCATATATTTT. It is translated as CASSLGQTLSGNTIYF. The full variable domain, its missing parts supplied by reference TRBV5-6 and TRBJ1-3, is DAGVTQSPTHLIKTRGQQVTLRCSPKSGHDTVSWYQQALGQGPQFIFQYYEEEERQRGNFPDRFSGHQFPNYSSELNVNALLLGDSALYLCASSLGQTLSGNTIYFGEGSWLTVV.